This is a list of T cell receptor beta chains from one sample in a study of cytomegalovirus exposure and HLA in healthy donors. Assay used: immunoSEQ multiplex PCR; TCRdb lists only in-frame clones, some missing. Of roughly 200,000 clones in the sample, 65% to 85% are singletons; the top ten hold around 2.8%. Sequencing used PBMCs. These receptors were collected from a woman aged 18-29 years in good health and CMV-seropositive. The CDR3 runs from the conserved cysteine through the conserved F or W.

v_call	j_call	cdr3_aa
TRBV21-1	TRBJ1-1	CASSLAGGITNTEAFF
TRBV10-3	TRBJ2-2	CAGRDRNTGELFF
TRBV7-3	TRBJ1-6	CASSTHRGLDSPLHF
TRBV5-1	TRBJ2-7	CASSLDRGTYEQYF
TRBV19	TRBJ2-7	CASSSRGGSYEQYF
TRBV11-2	TRBJ1-6	CASTPGGANNSPLHF
TRBV9	TRBJ1-1	CASSLSEVTEAFF
TRBV9	TRBJ1-3	CASSVAMGQGNTIYF
TRBV27	TRBJ2-1	CASSWGLAGTGEFF
TRBV11-2	TRBJ2-5	CASSSLAAGWKETQYF
TRBV7-9	TRBJ1-1	CASSLQGSNTEAFF
TRBV11-2	TRBJ2-1	CASTTGTSPGWDEQFF
TRBV6-1	TRBJ1-3	CASRPSQGSGNTIYF
TRBV27	TRBJ1-1	CASSLPGREAFF
TRBV29-1	TRBJ1-1	CSVGQVNTEAFF
TRBV6-5	TRBJ2-7	CASSYRDRGGYEQYF
TRBV10-3	TRBJ2-7	CAIGDRASYEQYF
TRBV5-1	TRBJ1-1	CASSIGRSLGDTEAFF
TRBV5-4	TRBJ2-1	CASSLYSEQFF
TRBV6-5	TRBJ1-1	CASTPDRENTEAFF
TRBV1	TRBJ2-3	CTSSQDTSGGALTDTQYF
TRBV5-1	TRBJ1-1	CASSPPRQGGTEAFF
TRBV2	TRBJ2-2	CASMGWDRGKVVAGELFF
TRBV11-2	TRBJ2-1	CASSSGRAGGPLNEQFF
TRBV5-1	TRBJ1-3	CASREGALLSGNTIYF
TRBV13	TRBJ1-2	CASSRWQAFPYYGYTF
TRBV5-4	TRBJ2-1	CASSDSINEQFF
TRBV10-3	TRBJ2-1	CAISDLGQGGNEQFF
TRBV6-5	TRBJ1-1	CASLERRNTEAFF
TRBV9	TRBJ2-7	CASSPPSGGNEQYF
TRBV7-7	TRBJ2-6	CASSLVAPNDYSGANVLTF
TRBV5-1	TRBJ1-1	CASSHDRGGAFTEAFF
TRBV23-1	TRBJ2-7	CASSLTGTFHEQYF
TRBV9	TRBJ1-2	CASSATGSHGYTF
TRBV9	TRBJ2-2	CASSPSFSGELFF
TRBV19	TRBJ1-5	CASSIRQGVDNQPQHF
TRBV2	TRBJ1-5	CASSDTIPQHF
TRBV18	TRBJ2-1	CASSPRVGPPSYNEQFF
TRBV6-5	TRBJ2-7	CASSYLQAYEQYF
TRBV5-6	TRBJ2-1	CASRETGVGYNEQFF
TRBV4-1	TRBJ2-7	CASSQGSMTPRGYEQYF